This TCR beta chain was captured by sequencing in a study of T-cell reconstitution after alpha-beta-depleted transplantation in children. Findings and limits, study-wide: T-cell counts and diversity at one year post-transplant came mainly from newly produced T cells. Expanded graft clones, several hundred of them, were reportedly the source of alpha-beta T cells about two months after transplant. There were some patients whose high TCRbeta diversity at day 60 came from surviving recipient T cells and thymic progenitors.

Preparing the TCRbeta library involved the use of unique molecular identifiers. A single record per CDR3 protein comes from TCRdb applying MiXCR to the PCR reads. This sample has a few hundred thousand distinct CDR3 sequences, with roughly 30% found just once. Of note for this clonotype: The antigen remains unidentified.

Looked up from germline, CDR1 is SGHRS and CDR2 is YFSETQ. The J segment lost 6 bases and the V segment lost 1 base, leaving 9 bases of the junction unmatched. CDR3 length equals 16 residues. The material was PBMCs, obtained before TCRalphabeta/CD19-depleted stem cell transplant. The chain uses TRBV5-1 and TRBJ2-5; 10 bases match TRBD2. This clonotype was obtained from a boy less than two years old with Wiskott-Aldrich syndrome, due to receive a stem cell transplant. The CDR3 reads CASSLTLAGVFQTQYF. The CDR3 nucleotides read TGCGCCAGCAGCTTGACCCTAGCGGGAGTTTTTCAGACCCAGTACTTC.